This T cell receptor beta chain came from a study of T cell responses to AZD1222 COVID-19 vaccine. Study-wide points: Donors were chiefly white British, with a greater number of females, and clonal diversity was perhaps underestimated. A reported finding is that nearly half of spike-specific TCRs target unmutated variant regions. With dominance at 160-218 and 743-854, vaccine-associated CD4 TCRs spanned spike. Only a handful of AZD1222 recipients tested seropositive at baseline.

CDR1 is SGHTA and CDR2 is FQGNSA in the germline V gene. This CDR3 is 14 amino acids long. V lost 4 bases to trimming and J lost 7 bases, with 14 bases between them. The assay was immunoSEQ multiplex PCR, and TCRdb's table has in-frame clones only and misses some. The table lists 29,000 or so clones, over 90% of them singletons. In regard to this clone: Its antigen remains unidentified.

The chain links TRBV7-2 to TRBJ1-5; D gene unclear. This specimen consisted of peripheral blood, obtained on day 0 of AZD1222 vaccination. The origin of this receptor is an adult in good health. The CDR3 region has the DNA TGTGCCAGCAGCTCCGTGTGGGCGGGGCAGCCCCAGCATTTT. Translation gives CASSSVWAGQPQHF. Combining the CDR3 with reference TRBV7-2 and TRBJ1-5 gives the whole variable domain GAGVSQSPSNKVTEKGKDVELRCDPISGHTALYWYRQSLGQGLEFLIYFQGNSAPDKSGLPSDRFSAERTGGSVSTLTIQRTQQEDSAVYLCASSSVWAGQPQHFGDGTRLSIL.